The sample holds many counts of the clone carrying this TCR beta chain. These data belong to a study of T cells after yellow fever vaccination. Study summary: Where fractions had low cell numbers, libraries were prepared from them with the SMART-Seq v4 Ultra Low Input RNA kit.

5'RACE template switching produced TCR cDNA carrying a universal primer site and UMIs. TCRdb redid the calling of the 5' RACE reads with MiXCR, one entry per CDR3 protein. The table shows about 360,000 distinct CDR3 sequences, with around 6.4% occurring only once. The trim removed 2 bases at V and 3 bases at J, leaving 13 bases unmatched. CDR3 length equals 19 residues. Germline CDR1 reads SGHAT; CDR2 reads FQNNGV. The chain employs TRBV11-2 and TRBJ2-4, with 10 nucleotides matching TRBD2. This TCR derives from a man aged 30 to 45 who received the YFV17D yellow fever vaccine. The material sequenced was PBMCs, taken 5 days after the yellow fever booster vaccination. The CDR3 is CASSLFVLAGINNKNIQYF. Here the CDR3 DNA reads TGTGCCAGCAGCTTATTTGTACTAGCGGGAATAAATAACAAAAACATTCAGTACTTC.